The TCR beta chain under discussion was sequenced for a study of Graves' ophthalmopathy and Graves' hyperthyroidism. If patients had other autoimmune diseases, uncontrolled infections, pregnancy or lactation, they were excluded. Patients were diagnosed from clinical symptoms, serum thyroxine, TRAb, thyroid ultrasound and orbital computed tomography. General study results and limits: Ophthalmopathy progression prediction by the model yielded a sensitivity of about 71% and a specificity of 72.22%. A 13-signature model separated ophthalmopathy from stable hyperthyroidism, around 88% sensitivity, 65% to 82% specificity.

With respect to this clonotype: Its antigen is as yet unknown.

Amplified material comprised TCR beta CDR3 regions derived from RNA transcripts. First-round RT-PCR employed HTBI primers, with a second-round multiplex PCR after it. TCRdb processed the multiplex PCR reads anew with MiXCR; each CDR3 protein has one entry. In the table there are around 1,000,000 distinct CDR3 sequences, 36% of which are singletons. The CDR3 has 15 residues. The V and J ends lost 2 bases and 0 bases respectively, with 12 bases between them. Germline assignment: CDR1 SGDLS and CDR2 YYNGEE. The source material was peripheral blood or thyroid tissue (not recorded which). The rearrangement uses TRBV9 and TRBJ2-7; D is ambiguous. This TCR came from an adult man with Graves' hyperthyroidism. CDR3 amino acids: CASSVTNSPSYEQYF. The CDR3 DNA follows: TGTGCCAGCAGCGTCACTAACTCCCCCTCCTACGAGCAGTACTTC.